This TCR beta chain appears in the sequencing data of a study of PD-1 blockade in classical Hodgkin lymphoma. The protocol was immunoSEQ multiplex PCR, while the TCRdb copy is restricted to in-frame clones and leaves out a portion. In the table there are roughly 2,900 clones, more than 80% of which are singletons. Regarding time point: cycle 4 day 1 (C4D1), after less than 7 weeks of nivolumab. Every one of the patients relapsed after autologous stem cell transplantation (brentuximab vedotin exposure was variable). After thawing, PBMCs were subjected to magnetic negative selection to isolate CD8+ T cells. This CDR3 is 15 amino acids long. Germline assignment: CDR1 SGHRS and CDR2 YFSETQ. Trimming removed 0 bases from V and 6 bases from J; junction bases left unmatched: 9.

The source was CD8+ T cells from blood, collected before the fourth cycle of nivolumab. The clonotype originates from a human donor with classical Hodgkin lymphoma. The chain employs TRBV5-1 and TRBJ2-7, with TRBD1 identical over 7 bases. The CDR3 sequence is CASSLVEDRFGEQYF. The DNA for the CDR3 is TGCGCCAGCAGCTTGGTGGAGGACAGGTTCGGCGAGCAGTACTTC.